What follows is one T cell receptor (beta chain) and its context. Its antigen is not identified. Sequencing sought depths of 1 in 200,000 to 1 in 1 million T cells. Assay: immunoSEQ multiplex PCR; the TCRdb copy retains only in-frame clones and omits some. The sample includes 20,000 to 30,000 clones, 65% to 80% of them seen just once. The germline CDR1 and CDR2 sequences are MDHEN and SYDVKM. This CDR3 region has 14 residues. V gave up 3 bases and J gave up 5 bases, with 13 bases separating them. Genomic DNA for TCR beta libraries, 2 to 2.5 micrograms, came from cryopreserved PBMCs. This record comes from a study of cytotoxic CD8 clonotypes in ibrutinib-treated CLL. Background on the study: Samples showed on average roughly 260,000 productive templates and about 94,000 productive rearrangements.

Study outcomes and limitations: Starting clonality was above that of age-matched healthy donors and tracked circulating CD8+ T-cell counts.

Sample: PBMCs, taken after 12 months of ibrutinib treatment. This sequence joins TRBV28 and TRBJ1-2; TRBD1 is a possible D gene (5 bases). The receptor's source is a human donor with chronic lymphocytic leukemia. CDR3 sequence (DNA): TGTGCCAGCAGTTTTGGGGGGAGTTCATATGGCTACACCTTC. Protein: CASSFGGSSYGYTF.